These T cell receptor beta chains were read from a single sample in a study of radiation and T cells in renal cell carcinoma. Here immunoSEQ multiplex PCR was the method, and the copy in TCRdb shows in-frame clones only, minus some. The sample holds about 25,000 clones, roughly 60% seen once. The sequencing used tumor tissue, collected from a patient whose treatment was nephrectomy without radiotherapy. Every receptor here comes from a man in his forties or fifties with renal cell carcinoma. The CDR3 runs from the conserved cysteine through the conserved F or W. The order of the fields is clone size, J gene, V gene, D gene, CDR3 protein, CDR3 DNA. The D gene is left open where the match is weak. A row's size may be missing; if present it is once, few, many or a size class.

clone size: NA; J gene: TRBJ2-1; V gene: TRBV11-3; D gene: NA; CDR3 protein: CASSLLSGAEQFF; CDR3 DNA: TGTGCCAGCAGCTTACTTTCCGGGGCCGAGCAGTTCTTC
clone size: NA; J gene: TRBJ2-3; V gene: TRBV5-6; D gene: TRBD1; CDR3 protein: CASSFRDSIQYF; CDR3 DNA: TGTGCCAGCAGCTTCCGGGACAGTATCCAGTATTTT
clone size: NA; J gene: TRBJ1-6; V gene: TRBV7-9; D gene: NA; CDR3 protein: CASSLPRQGLHSPLHF; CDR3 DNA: TGTGCCAGCAGCCTTCCCAGGCAGGGACTTCATTCACCCCTCCACTTT
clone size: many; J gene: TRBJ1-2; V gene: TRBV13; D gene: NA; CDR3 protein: CASTRTEADYGYTF; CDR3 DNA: TGTGCCAGCACCCGGACAGAGGCCGACTATGGCTACACCTTC
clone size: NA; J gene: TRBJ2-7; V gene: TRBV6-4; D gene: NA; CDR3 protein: CASSERTKIYEQYF; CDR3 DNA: TGTGCCAGCAGTGAGAGGACGAAGATCTACGAGCAGTACTTC
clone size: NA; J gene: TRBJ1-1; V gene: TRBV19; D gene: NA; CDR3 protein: CATGGPSLYTEAFF; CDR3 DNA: TGTGCCACCGGGGGACCGTCCCTTTACACTGAAGCTTTCTTT
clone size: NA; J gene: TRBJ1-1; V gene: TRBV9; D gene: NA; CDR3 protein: CASSARWSTEAFF; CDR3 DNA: TGTGCCAGCAGCGCCCGGTGGTCCACTGAAGCTTTCTTT
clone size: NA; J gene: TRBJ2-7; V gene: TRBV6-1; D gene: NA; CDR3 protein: CASSELTAYEQYF; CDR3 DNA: TGTGCCAGCAGTGAACTGACGGCCTACGAGCAGTACTTC
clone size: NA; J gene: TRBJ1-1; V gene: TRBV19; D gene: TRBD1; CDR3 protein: CASSLWTGTEAFF; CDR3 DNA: TGTGCCAGTAGTCTTTGGACAGGCACTGAAGCTTTCTTT
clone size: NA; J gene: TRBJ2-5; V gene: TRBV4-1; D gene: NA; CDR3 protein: CASSQDLGAIAEEETQYF; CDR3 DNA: TGCGCCAGCAGCCAAGATCTTGGTGCGATTGCGGAAGAAGAGACCCAGTACTTC
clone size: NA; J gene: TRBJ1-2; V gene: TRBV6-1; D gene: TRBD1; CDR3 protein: CASTEGGGGLYGYTF; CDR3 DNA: TGTGCCAGCACCGAAGGAGGAGGGGGCCTCTATGGCTACACCTTC
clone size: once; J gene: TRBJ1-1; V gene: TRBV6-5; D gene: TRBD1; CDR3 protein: CASSPGQVTEAFF; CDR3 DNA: TGTGCCAGCAGCCCGGGACAGGTCACTGAAGCTTTCTTT
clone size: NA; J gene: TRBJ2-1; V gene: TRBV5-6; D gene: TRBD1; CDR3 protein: CATGSPGGVGQFF; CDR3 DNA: TGTGCCACCGGAAGCCCAGGGGGCGTGGGTCAGTTCTTC
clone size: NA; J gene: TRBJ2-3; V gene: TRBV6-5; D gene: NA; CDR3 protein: CASSYAGPARDTQYF; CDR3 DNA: TGTGCCAGCAGTTACGCAGGACCGGCAAGAGATACGCAGTATTTT
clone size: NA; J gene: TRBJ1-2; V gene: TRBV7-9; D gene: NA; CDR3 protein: CASSSGTRTNGYTF; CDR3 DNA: TGTGCCAGCAGCTCCGGGACAAGAACTAATGGCTACACCTTC
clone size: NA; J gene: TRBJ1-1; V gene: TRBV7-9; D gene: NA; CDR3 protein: CASLEDLNTEAFF; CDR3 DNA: TGTGCCAGTCTGGAGGATCTGAACACTGAAGCTTTCTTT
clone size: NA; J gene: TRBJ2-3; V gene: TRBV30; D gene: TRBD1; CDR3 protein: CAWNGRDRGADTQYF; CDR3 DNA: TGTGCCTGGAATGGGAGGGACAGGGGGGCAGATACGCAGTATTTT
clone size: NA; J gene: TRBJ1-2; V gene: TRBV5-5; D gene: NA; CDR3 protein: CASSLTQNYGYTF; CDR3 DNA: TGTGCCAGCAGCTTGACTCAAAACTATGGCTACACCTTC